This T cell receptor beta chain was sequenced for a study of T cell responses to AZD1222 COVID-19 vaccine. The V gene end was trimmed by 0 bases and the J gene end by 9 bases; junction bases not matched to a gene: 15. CDR3 size: 18 residues. Sequenced by immunoSEQ multiplex PCR; TCRdb stores in-frame clones only, minus some. The data show roughly 120,000 clones, 85% to 95% seen once. Of note for this clone: As yet, its antigen is unknown.

Findings and limits, study-wide: The donor group comprised mostly white British people and more females; the analysis possibly underestimated clonal diversity. Only a handful of AZD1222 recipients were seropositive at baseline. Unmutated regions of variants are reportedly targeted by nearly half of spike-specific TCRs.

This TCR derives from an adult in good health. The sample in question was peripheral blood, obtained on day 0 of AZD1222 vaccination. The V call is TRBV23-1, the J call TRBJ2-2; 8 positions agree with TRBD1. TRBV23-1 is flagged as an ORF with uncertain function. The CDR3 DNA is TGCGCCAGCAGTCAATCTAGAGGGACGGCACAGGGGGGCCGGGAGCTGTTTTTT. It codes for CASSQSRGTAQGGRELFF.